The sequence of this TCR beta chain was determined in a study of T cells in Graves' hyperthyroidism and ophthalmopathy. Study-wide results and caveats: In blood, most of the thyroid clonotypes expanded above 0.001 were also present. Model predictions of ophthalmopathy came a median around 6.5 months before onset.

Patients aged 18 to 65 had newly diagnosed hyperthyroidism that had lasted under 2 months. For the diagnoses, clinical symptoms, serum thyroxine and TRAb, thyroid ultrasound and orbital computed tomography were used. Germline V gene sequence: CDR1 SNHLY, CDR2 FYNNEI. The ends were cut back, 6 bases at V and 0 bases at J, with 11 bases in the middle. The CDR3 is made up of 14 amino acids. This clonotype was detected ten times or more. Its antigen is undetermined. From RNA transcripts, TCR beta CDR3 regions were amplified. Carried out on the TCR CDR3, a first-round RT-PCR used the HTBI primer set. TCRdb ran MiXCR on the multiplex PCR reads and lists one entry per CDR3 protein. Among about 290,000 distinct CDR3 sequences listed, approximately 14% were seen once.

The TCR originated in a woman in her thirties or forties with Graves' hyperthyroidism. Sequencing used blood. V is TRBV2 and J is TRBJ2-5; D ambiguous. The CDR3 sequence is CASRYPTDQETQYF. CDR3 DNA sequence: TGTGCCAGCAGGTACCCGACGGACCAAGAGACCCAGTACTTC.